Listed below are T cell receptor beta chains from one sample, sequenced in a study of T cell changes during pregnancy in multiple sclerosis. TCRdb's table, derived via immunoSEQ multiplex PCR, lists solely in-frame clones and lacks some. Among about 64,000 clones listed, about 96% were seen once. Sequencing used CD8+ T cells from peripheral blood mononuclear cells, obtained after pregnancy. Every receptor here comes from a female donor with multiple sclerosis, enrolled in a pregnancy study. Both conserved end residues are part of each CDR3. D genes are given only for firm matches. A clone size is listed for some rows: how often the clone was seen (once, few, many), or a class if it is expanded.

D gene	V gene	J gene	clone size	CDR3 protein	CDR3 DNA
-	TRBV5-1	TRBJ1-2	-	CASSFETGNGYTF	TGCGCCAGCAGCTTCGAAACAGGCAATGGCTACACCTTC
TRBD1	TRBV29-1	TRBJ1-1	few	CSVAGQGPGAFF	TGCAGCGTTGCGGGACAGGGCCCTGGGGCTTTCTTT
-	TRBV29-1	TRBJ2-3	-	CSVETSSDTQYF	TGCAGCGTTGAAACTAGTTCAGATACGCAGTATTTT
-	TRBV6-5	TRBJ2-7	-	CASSLGGGEQYF	TGTGCCAGCAGCCTTGGGGGAGGCGAGCAGTACTTC
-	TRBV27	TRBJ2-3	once	CATGDTDTQYF	TGTGCCACCGGGGACACAGATACGCAGTATTTT
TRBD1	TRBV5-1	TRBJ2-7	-	CASSEDRSYEQYF	TGCGCCAGCAGCGAGGACAGGTCCTACGAGCAGTACTTC
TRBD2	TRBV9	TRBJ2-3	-	CASSAARLAGDTDTQYF	TGTGCCAGCAGCGCCGCGCGACTAGCGGGGGACACAGATACGCAGTATTTT
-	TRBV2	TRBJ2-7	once	CASSEAPSEAGLTNYEQYF	TGTGCCAGCAGTGAAGCCCCCTCCGAGGCGGGATTAACTAACTACGAGCAGTACTTC
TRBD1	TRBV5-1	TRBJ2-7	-	CASSDGTGVAEQYF	TGCGCCAGCAGCGACGGGACAGGGGTGGCCGAGCAGTACTTC
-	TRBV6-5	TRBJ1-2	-	CASSLQGGSYGYTF	TGTGCCAGCAGCTTACAAGGGGGATCCTATGGCTACACCTTC
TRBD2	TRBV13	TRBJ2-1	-	CASSSEGTRGYNEQFF	TGTGCCAGCAGCTCAGAAGGGACTAGGGGCTACAATGAGCAGTTCTTC
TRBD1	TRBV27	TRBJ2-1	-	CASSLTGGFNEQFF	TGTGCCAGCAGTTTGACAGGGGGCTTTAATGAGCAGTTCTTC
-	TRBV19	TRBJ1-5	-	CASRQTSNQPQHF	TGTGCCAGTCGACAAACTAGCAATCAGCCCCAGCATTTT
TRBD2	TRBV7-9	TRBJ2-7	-	CASRAGGYEQYF	TGTGCCAGCAGAGCGGGAGGTTACGAGCAGTACTTC
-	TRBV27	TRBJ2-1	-	CASSLYPSGRTNEQFF	TGTGCCAGCAGTTTGTACCCTAGTGGTAGGACAAATGAGCAGTTCTTC
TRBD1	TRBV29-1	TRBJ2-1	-	CSVELGTGANEQFF	TGCAGCGTTGAGTTAGGGACAGGGGCCAATGAGCAGTTCTTC
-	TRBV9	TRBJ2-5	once	CASSVEGGETQYF	TGTGCCAGCAGCGTAGAGGGCGGGGAGACCCAGTACTTC
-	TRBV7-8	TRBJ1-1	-	CASSPRGGNTEAFF	TGTGCCAGCAGCCCCCGGGGGGGGAACACTGAAGCTTTCTTT
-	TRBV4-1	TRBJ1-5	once	CASSLSQGANQPQHF	TGCGCCAGCAGCCTATCACAGGGTGCTAATCAGCCCCAGCATTTT
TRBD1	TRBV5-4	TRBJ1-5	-	CASSSSQHRDSSSNQPQHF	TGTGCCAGCAGCTCGAGCCAGCACAGGGACAGCTCCTCCAATCAGCCCCAGCATTTT
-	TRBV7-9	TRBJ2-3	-	CASSLVDLGTDTQYF	TGTGCCAGCAGCTTAGTTGACTTGGGCACAGATACGCAGTATTTT
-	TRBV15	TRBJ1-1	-	CATSSPGGSNTEAFF	TGTGCCACCAGCTCCCCCGGGGGGTCGAACACTGAAGCTTTCTTT
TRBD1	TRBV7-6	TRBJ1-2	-	CASSLDSRTGVNYGYTF	TGTGCCAGCAGCTTAGACTCCCGGACAGGGGTAAACTATGGCTACACCTTC
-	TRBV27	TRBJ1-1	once	CASSLALSTGEAFF	TGTGCCAGCAGTTTAGCGCTATCCACGGGTGAAGCTTTCTTT
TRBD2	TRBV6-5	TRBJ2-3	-	CASSSLAGTDTQYF	TGTGCCAGCAGTTCACTAGCGGGCACAGATACGCAGTATTTT
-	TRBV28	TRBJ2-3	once	CASSFAYTDTQYF	TGTGCCAGCAGTTTCGCCTACACAGATACGCAGTATTTT
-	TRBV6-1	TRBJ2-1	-	CASIRDEQFF	TGTGCCAGCATTCGTGATGAGCAGTTCTTC
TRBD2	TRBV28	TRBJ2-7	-	CASSLTSGRDEQYF	TGTGCCAGCAGTTTAACTAGCGGGAGGGACGAGCAGTACTTC
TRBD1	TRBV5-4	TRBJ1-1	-	CASSQRTFQGDASAEAFF	TGTGCCAGCAGCCAGCGAACTTTCCAGGGGGACGCTTCTGCTGAAGCTTTCTTT
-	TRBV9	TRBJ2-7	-	CASSGRDTTPLYEQYF	TGTGCCAGCAGCGGCCGGGACACAACCCCCCTATACGAGCAGTACTTC
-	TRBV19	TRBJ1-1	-	CASSPLRLNTEAFF	TGTGCCAGTAGTCCCCTCAGGTTGAACACTGAAGCTTTCTTT
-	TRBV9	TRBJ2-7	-	CASSADPQRHTYEQYF	TGTGCCAGCAGCGCGGACCCTCAGCGGCACACCTACGAGCAGTACTTC
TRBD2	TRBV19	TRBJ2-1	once	CASSIGTSGSNEQFF	TGTGCCAGTAGTATAGGGACTAGCGGCTCCAATGAGCAGTTCTTC
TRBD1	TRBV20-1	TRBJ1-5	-	CSARERQGHHF	TGCAGTGCTAGAGAGCGACAGGGTCACCATTTT
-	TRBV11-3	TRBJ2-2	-	CASSLAQGRELFF	TGTGCCAGCAGCTTAGCTCAGGGCCGGGAGCTGTTTTTT
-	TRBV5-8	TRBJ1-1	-	CASSFQFRRGPDTEAFF	TGTGCCAGCAGCTTCCAATTCCGGCGGGGGCCGGACACTGAAGCTTTCTTT